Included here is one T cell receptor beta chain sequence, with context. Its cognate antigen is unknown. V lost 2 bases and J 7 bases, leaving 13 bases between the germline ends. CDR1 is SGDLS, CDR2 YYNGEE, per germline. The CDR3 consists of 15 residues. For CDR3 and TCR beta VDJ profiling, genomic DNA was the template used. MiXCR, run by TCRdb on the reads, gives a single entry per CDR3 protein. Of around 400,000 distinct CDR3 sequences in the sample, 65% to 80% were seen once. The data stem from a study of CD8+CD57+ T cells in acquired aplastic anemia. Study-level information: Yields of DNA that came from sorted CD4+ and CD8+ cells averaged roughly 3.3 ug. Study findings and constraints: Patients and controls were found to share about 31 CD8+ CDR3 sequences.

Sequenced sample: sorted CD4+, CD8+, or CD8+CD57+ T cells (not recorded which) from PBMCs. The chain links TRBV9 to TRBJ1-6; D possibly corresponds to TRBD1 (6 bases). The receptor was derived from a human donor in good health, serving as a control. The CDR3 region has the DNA TGTGCCAGCAGCGTGGGGGGCTCGGAAAATTCACCCCTCCACTTT. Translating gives CASSVGGSENSPLHF.